The next 11 T cell receptor beta chains were all read from a single sample in a study of cytomegalovirus exposure and HLA in healthy donors. Use of 60 Vbeta and 13 Jbeta primers characterized the PCR. The method was immunoSEQ multiplex PCR; TCRdb's version includes in-frame clones alone and lacks a portion of them. The sample lists 150,000 to 200,000 clones, approximately 67% occurring once. Material for sequencing was PBMCs. These receptors originate from a woman under 30 in good health and CMV-seropositive.

This sequence joins TRBV30 and TRBJ1-1, with unresolved D. V shed 8 bases and J shed 10 bases, with 14 bases lying between them. The CDR3 loop spans 10 amino acids. CDR1 is GTSNPN and CDR2 is SVGIG in the germline V gene (reference sequence). CDR3 residues: CAGHLAGAFF. The CDR3 bases are TGTGCCGGTCACCTGGCGGGAGCTTTCTTT.

This clone was observed a handful of times. The chain employs TRBV29-1 and TRBJ1-5; a weak D match, TRBD1 (5 bases). V was pared by 5 bases and J by 6 bases, with 14 bases between. CDR1 and CDR2 from the germline V gene are SQVTM and ANQGSEA. This CDR3 has 13 residues. The CDR3 reads CSVWGGVGQPQHF. For the CDR3, the DNA is TGCAGCGTTTGGGGGGGAGTCGGTCAGCCCCAGCATTTT.

Here the CDR3 DNA reads TGTGCCAGCAGCCGCTATATTGGCACAGATACGCAGTATTTT. Amino acids: CASSRYIGTDTQYF. This chain connects TRBV7-3 to TRBJ2-3; D gene ambiguous. V lost 5 bases and J 1 base, leaving 10 bases between the germline ends. The CDR3 spans 14 residues. Germline CDR1 reads SGHTA; CDR2 reads FQGTGA.

The V call is TRBV2, the J call TRBJ2-5, with TRBD2 matching 8 bases. The CDR3 is made up of 18 amino acids. Germline loops: CDR1 SNHLY, CDR2 FYNNEI. V trimming: 6 bases; J trimming: 2 bases; junction bases outside the gene matches: 17. This CDR3 reads CASSYRRRLAGYQETQYF. Here the CDR3 DNA reads TGTGCCAGCAGCTACCGCCGGCGCCTAGCGGGCTATCAAGAGACCCAGTACTTC. The entire variable domain, with the rest obtained from reference TRBV2 and TRBJ2-5, is as follows: EPEVTQTPSHQVTQMGQEVILRCVPISNHLYFYWYRQILGQKVEFLVSFYNNEISEKSEIFDDQFSVERPDGSNFTLKIRSTKLEDSAMYFCASSYRRRLAGYQETQYFGPGTRLLVL.

A few counts support this clone. The chain uses TRBV27 and TRBJ2-5, with unresolved D. The germline V gene has CDR1 MNHEY and CDR2 SMNVEV (reference sequence). This CDR3 comprises 16 residues. V was pared by 3 bases and J by 2 bases, with 16 bases between. The CDR3: CASSLRLEGGQETQYF. In DNA, the CDR3 is TGTGCCAGCAGTTTGAGGTTGGAAGGTGGTCAAGAGACCCAGTACTTC.

J is TRBJ1-3 and V is TRBV7-9; tentative D call: TRBD1 (5 bases). CDR3 size: 14 residues. Germline CDR1 is SEHNR and CDR2 is FQNEAQ (reference sequence). V dropped 1 base and J dropped 2 bases, with 6 bases sitting between them. CDR3 sequence reads: CASSLDRTGNTIYF. CDR3 DNA sequence: TGTGCCAGCAGCTTAGACAGGACTGGAAACACCATATATTTT.

This chain connects TRBV2 to TRBJ2-1, with a weak D call TRBD2 (6 bases). The CDR3 covers 13 residues. Trimming cost V 4 bases and J 8 bases, with 12 bases left between them. Germline V gene sequence: CDR1 SNHLY, CDR2 FYNNEI. CDR3 protein: CASSVSGVHEQFF. In DNA form, the CDR3 reads TGTGCCAGCAGTGTTTCGGGAGTGCATGAGCAGTTCTTC.

The gene calls are TRBV5-6 and TRBJ2-3; the match to TRBD2 covers 11 bases. The CDR3 runs to 15 residues. CDR1 is SGHDT and CDR2 is YYEEEE in the germline V gene. The V segment lost 2 bases and the J segment 5 bases; nucleotides outside the gene matches: 4. In DNA, the CDR3 is TGTGCCAGCAGCTTACTAGCGGGGGTTGAAGATACGCAGTATTTT. Protein: CASSLLAGVEDTQYF. Filled out from reference TRBV5-6 and TRBJ2-3, the complete variable domain reads DAGVTQSPTHLIKTRGQQVTLRCSPKSGHDTVSWYQQALGQGPQFIFQYYEEEERQRGNFPDRFSGHQFPNYSSELNVNALLLGDSALYLCASSLLAGVEDTQYFGPGTRLTVL.

The chain combines TRBV30 with TRBJ2-1; 8 nucleotides match TRBD1. This CDR3 has 11 amino acids. The germline gives CDR1 GTSNPN, CDR2 SVGIG (reference sequence). CDR3 protein: CGWDRSNEQFF. The CDR3 DNA follows: TGTGGTTGGGACAGGTCTAATGAGCAGTTCTTC.

The chain is built from TRBV7-9 and TRBJ2-3; D might be TRBD2 (6 bases). The V gene lost 6 bases and the J gene lost 2 bases, with 15 bases spanning the gap. The germline CDR1 and CDR2 sequences are SEHNR and FQNEAQ (reference sequence). This CDR3 is 15 amino acids long. CDR3 DNA: TGTGCCAGCAGTAGGTTCGGGGGATCCACAGATACGCAGTATTTT. It specifies CASSRFGGSTDTQYF.

This chain connects TRBV5-6 to TRBJ2-5, with D perhaps TRBD2 (5 bases). Germline V gene data show CDR1 as SGHDT and CDR2 as YYEEEE. The CDR3 loop spans 14 amino acids. Trimming stripped 2 bases from V and 3 bases from J, with 11 bases between. For the CDR3, the DNA is TGTGCCAGCAGCTTCAGCACTAGTGAAGAGACCCAGTACTTC. Its protein product is CASSFSTSEETQYF.